This TCR beta chain was captured by sequencing in a study of early T cells in non-severe SARS-CoV-2 infection. Unique molecular identifiers (one per individual cDNA molecule) were attached. TCRdb redid the calling of the 5' RACE reads with MiXCR, one entry per CDR3 protein. This table holds roughly 51,000 distinct CDR3 sequences, about 6.5% found once. Notes on the study in general: Sequences matched to VDJdb favored anti-spike CD8 responses, while private and CD4 specificities were missed.

CDR1 is MNHEY, CDR2 SMNVEV, per germline (reference sequence). Germline trimming cut 6 bases from V and 6 bases from J; bases unmatched to any gene: 15. The CDR3 totals 16 residues. This clonotype was counted at least ten times. As yet, its antigen is unknown. This receptor was identified in an adult who was a healthcare worker with PCR-confirmed SARS-CoV-2 infection or an uninfected control (not recorded which). Sequencing was performed on whole blood, taken at baseline. This chain connects TRBV27 to TRBJ1-1; the match to TRBD1 covers 8 bases. DNA for the CDR3: TGTGCCAGCAGCGCCGGGACAGGACTTATTGCGGCTGAAGCTTTCTTT. Its protein product is CASSAGTGLIAAEAFF.